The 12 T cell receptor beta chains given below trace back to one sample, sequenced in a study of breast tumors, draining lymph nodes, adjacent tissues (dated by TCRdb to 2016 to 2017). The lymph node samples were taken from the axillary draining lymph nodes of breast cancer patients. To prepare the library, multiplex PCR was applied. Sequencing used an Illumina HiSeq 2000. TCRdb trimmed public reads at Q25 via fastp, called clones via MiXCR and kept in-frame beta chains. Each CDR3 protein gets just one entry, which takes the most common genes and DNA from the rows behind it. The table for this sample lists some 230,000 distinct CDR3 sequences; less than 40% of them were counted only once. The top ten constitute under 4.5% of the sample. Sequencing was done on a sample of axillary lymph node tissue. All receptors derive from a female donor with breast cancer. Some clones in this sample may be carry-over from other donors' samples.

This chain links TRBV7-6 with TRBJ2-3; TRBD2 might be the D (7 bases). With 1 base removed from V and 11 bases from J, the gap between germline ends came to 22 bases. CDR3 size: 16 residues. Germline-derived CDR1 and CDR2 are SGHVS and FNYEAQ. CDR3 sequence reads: CASSLEAGASYNEQYF. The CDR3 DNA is TGTGCCAGCAGCTTAGAGGCGGGGGCTTCCTACAATGAGCAGTATTTT.

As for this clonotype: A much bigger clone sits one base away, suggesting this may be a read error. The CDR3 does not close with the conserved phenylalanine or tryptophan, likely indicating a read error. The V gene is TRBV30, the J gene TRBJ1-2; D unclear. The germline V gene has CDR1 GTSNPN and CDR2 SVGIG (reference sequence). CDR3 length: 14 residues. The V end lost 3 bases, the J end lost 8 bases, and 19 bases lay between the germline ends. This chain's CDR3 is CAWSPGSGYGGYTL. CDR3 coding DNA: TGTGCCTGGAGCCCCGGATCCGGGTATGGAGGCTACACCCTC.

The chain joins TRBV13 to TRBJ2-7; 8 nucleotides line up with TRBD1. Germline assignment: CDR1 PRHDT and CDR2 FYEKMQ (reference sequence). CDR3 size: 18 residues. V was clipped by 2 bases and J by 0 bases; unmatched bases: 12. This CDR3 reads CASSLPRQGRFSSYEQYF. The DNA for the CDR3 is TGTGCCAGCAGCTTACCCCGACAGGGGCGCTTTAGCTCCTACGAGCAGTACTTC.

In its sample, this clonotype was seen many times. CDR3 sequence reads: CASSLGIPGTGSTDTQYF. The CDR3 DNA reads as TGTGCCAGCAGCCTCGGAATCCCGGGGACAGGGAGCACAGATACGCAGTATTTT. The chain uses TRBV7-9 and TRBJ2-3, with 9 bases lining up with TRBD1. Per germline, CDR1 SEHNR and CDR2 FQNEAQ (reference sequence). J lost 0 bases, V lost 5 bases, and 12 bases had no gene match. This CDR3 has 18 residues.

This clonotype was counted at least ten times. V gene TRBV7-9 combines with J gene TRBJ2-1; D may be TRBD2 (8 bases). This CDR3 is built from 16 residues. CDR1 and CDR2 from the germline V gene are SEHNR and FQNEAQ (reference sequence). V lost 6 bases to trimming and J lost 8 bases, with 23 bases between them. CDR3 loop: CASRSRGGTVEDEQFF. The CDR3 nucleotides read TGTGCCAGCAGGTCACGGGGGGGGACAGTGGAAGATGAGCAGTTCTTC.

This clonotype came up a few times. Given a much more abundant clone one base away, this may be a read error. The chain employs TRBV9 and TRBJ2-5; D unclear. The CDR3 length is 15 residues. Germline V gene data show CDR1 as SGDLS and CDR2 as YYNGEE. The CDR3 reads CASSVSVHAQETPYF. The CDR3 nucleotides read TGTGCCAGCAGCGTATCGGTCCACGCCCAAGAGACCCCGTACTTC.

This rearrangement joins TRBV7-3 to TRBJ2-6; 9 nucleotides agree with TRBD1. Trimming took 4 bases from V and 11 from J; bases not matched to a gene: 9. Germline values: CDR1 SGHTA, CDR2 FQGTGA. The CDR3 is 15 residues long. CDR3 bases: TGTGCCAGCAGCTCCATGGGGACAGGGCCCTACGTCCTGACTTTC. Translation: CASSSMGTGPYVLTF.

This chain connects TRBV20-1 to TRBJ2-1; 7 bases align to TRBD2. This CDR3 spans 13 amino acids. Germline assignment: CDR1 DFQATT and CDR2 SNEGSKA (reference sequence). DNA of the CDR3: TGCAGGGGACGGGGGGAAATGTACAATGAGCAGTTCTTC. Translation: CRGRGEMYNEQFF.

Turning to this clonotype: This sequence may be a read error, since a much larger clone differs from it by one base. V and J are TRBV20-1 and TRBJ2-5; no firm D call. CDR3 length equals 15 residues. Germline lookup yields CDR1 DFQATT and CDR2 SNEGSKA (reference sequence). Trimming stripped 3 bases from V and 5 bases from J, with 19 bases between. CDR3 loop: CSASPPRVRAETQYF. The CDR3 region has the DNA TGCAGTGCTAGCCCCCCTCGGGTTCGAGCGGAGACCCAGTACTTC.

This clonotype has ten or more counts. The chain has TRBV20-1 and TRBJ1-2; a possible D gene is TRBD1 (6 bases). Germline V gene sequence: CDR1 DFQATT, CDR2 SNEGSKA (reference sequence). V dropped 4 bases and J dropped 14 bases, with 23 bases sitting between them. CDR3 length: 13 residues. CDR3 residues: CSATGKQTGPWTF. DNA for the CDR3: TGCAGTGCTACCGGGAAACAGACAGGACCTTGGACCTTC.

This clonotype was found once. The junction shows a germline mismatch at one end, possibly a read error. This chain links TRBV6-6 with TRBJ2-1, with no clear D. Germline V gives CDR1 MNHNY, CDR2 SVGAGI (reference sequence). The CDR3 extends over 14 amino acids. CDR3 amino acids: CAISAGFAYNEQFF. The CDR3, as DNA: TGTGCCATCAGTGCCGGGTTCGCCTACAATGAGCAGTTCTTC.

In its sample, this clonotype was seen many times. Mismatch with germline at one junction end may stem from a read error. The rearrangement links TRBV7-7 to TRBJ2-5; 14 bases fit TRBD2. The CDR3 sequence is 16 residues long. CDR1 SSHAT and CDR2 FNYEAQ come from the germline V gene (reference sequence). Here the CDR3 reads CASSPGTSGSGETQYF. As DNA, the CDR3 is TGTGCTAGCAGCCCCGGGACTAGCGGGAGTGGTGAGACCCAGTACTTC.